The T cell receptor beta chain under discussion was sequenced for a study of shared clonotypes between healthy human individuals. On this clone itself: The antigen remains undetermined.

Every one of the donors was a Caucasian adult that lived in Nashville, Tennessee. Study-level results: Compared with memory subsets, naive subsets generally had larger estimated richness. It was observed that roughly 5.5% of naive CD4 clonotypes were shared across several donors. Clonotype sharing levels among donors were expected to vary with sequencing depth.

The method was immunoSEQ multiplex PCR; TCRdb's version includes in-frame clones alone and lacks a portion of them. The sample comprises roughly 700,000 clones, roughly 70% of which are singletons, and roughly 1.7% rests with the top ten. The sequence was obtained from a woman aged 25-40 years in good health. The material sequenced was memory CD4+ T cells sorted from blood. Subset noted: CD45RA-negative fraction.

The CDR3, as DNA: TGTGCCAGCAGCACCGGGCCGTATAGCAATCAGCCCCAGCATTTT. Translated: CASSTGPYSNQPQHF. The rearrangement joins TRBV6-6 to TRBJ1-5, with D hard to call. The CDR3 runs 15 residues. Trimming took 6 bases from V and 0 from J, leaving 12 bases between them. Germline lookup yields CDR1 MNHNY and CDR2 SVGAGI (reference sequence).